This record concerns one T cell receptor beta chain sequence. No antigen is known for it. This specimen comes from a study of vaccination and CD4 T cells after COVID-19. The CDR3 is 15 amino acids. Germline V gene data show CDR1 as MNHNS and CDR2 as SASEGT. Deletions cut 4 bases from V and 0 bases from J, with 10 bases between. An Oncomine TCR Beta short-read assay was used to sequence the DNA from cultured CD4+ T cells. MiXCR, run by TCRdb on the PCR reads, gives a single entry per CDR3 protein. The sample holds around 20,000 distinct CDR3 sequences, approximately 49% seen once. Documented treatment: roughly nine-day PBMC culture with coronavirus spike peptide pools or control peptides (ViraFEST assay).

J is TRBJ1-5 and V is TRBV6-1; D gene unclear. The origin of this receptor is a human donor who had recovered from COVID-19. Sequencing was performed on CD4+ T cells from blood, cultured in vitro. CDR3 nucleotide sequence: TGTGCCAGCAGTGCAATGCGGGGTAGCAATCAGCCCCAGCATTTT. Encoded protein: CASSAMRGSNQPQHF.